The clone carrying this T cell receptor (beta chain) was detected only a few times. This specimen comes from a study of blood T cell repertoires in COVID-19. The CDR3 totals 15 residues. V was cut by 1 base and J by 8 bases, with 12 bases left in between. Per the germline V gene, CDR1 is SNHLY and CDR2 is FYNNEI. Individuals aged roughly 18 to 90 years were recruited from about two dozen US areas. Profiling relied on immunoSEQ multiplex PCR, and the TCRdb table lists in-frame clones only, not all of them. Of around 250,000 clones in the sample, about 91% were seen once. The clonotype was recovered from a woman in her thirties or forties with acute COVID-19. Sequencing was carried out using PBMCs or T cells enriched from blood (not recorded which). The chain couples TRBV2 to TRBJ1-6, with D unresolved. The CDR3 DNA is TGTGCCAGCAGTGAAGGGTCGGAGTTATATTCACCCCTCCACTTT. As protein: CASSEGSELYSPLHF.